These 5 T cell receptor beta chains share one sample of origin, sequenced in a study of shared T cell receptors in the human thymus. Measured with immunoSEQ multiplex PCR; TCRdb has only the in-frame clones, and not every one. The table lists some 700,000 clones, approximately 85% of them singletons. This sample was also put to use in a study of human thymus T cells.

The sequencing sample was made of thymocytes. These receptors were collected from a girl under three years old with a congenital heart defect.

This rearrangement joins TRBV28 to TRBJ1-5; TRBD1 matches at 7 bases. The CDR3 spans 15 residues. The V segment lost 6 bases and the J segment 6 bases; nucleotides outside the gene matches: 11. Germline V gene lookup returns CDR1 MDHEN and CDR2 SYDVKM. This CDR3 reads CASSNQQGRRQPQHF. CDR3 bases: TGTGCCAGCAGCAATCAACAGGGGAGGCGTCAGCCCCAGCATTTT. The whole variable domain, remainder taken from reference TRBV28 and TRBJ1-5, is DVKVTQSSRYLVKRTGEKVFLECVQDMDHENMFWYRQDPGLGLRLIYFSYDVKMKEKGDIPEGYSVSREKKERFSLILESASTNQTSMYLCASSNQQGRRQPQHFGDGTRLSIL.

J is TRBJ1-2 and V is TRBV27; D may be TRBD1 (5 bases). V was shortened by 5 bases and J by 1 base, with 17 bases between the two germline ends. CDR3 length equals 16 residues. Germline V gene data show CDR1 as MNHEY and CDR2 as SMNVEV (reference sequence). The CDR3 sequence: CASSPQGPGVNYGYTF. DNA for the CDR3: TGTGCCAGCAGTCCGCAGGGCCCGGGGGTTAACTATGGCTACACCTTC.

The chain couples TRBV13 to TRBJ2-2; 8 bases map to TRBD1. The V and J ends lost 4 bases and 7 bases, in that order; junction bases with no gene match: 17. Germline V gene lookup returns CDR1 PRHDT and CDR2 FYEKMQ (reference sequence). The CDR3 has 18 residues. The CDR3 DNA reads TGTGCCAGCAGCTCATCCCCCCGGACAGGGAGAAAGAACGGGGAGCTGTTTTTT. It specifies CASSSSPRTGRKNGELFF.

The V gene is TRBV5-4, the J gene TRBJ1-6; weak D call: TRBD1 (6 bases). The germline V and J ends were trimmed by 4 bases and 8 bases, with 16 bases remaining between them. The CDR3 runs 15 residues. Germline V gene lookup returns CDR1 SGHNT and CDR2 YYREEE (reference sequence). CDR3 loop: CASSKDGGLHSPLHF. CDR3 coding DNA: TGTGCCAGCAGCAAAGATGGGGGCCTCCATTCACCCCTCCACTTT.

This rearrangement joins TRBV28 to TRBJ2-1, with D perhaps TRBD2 (5 bases). Germline-derived CDR1 and CDR2 are MDHEN and SYDVKM. This CDR3 contains 14 residues. V lost 5 bases and J lost 9, with 17 bases in between. The CDR3 DNA is TGTGCCAGCAGTATGGGAGTTTCATTGAGTGAGCAGTTCTTC. Translating it yields CASSMGVSLSEQFF.